These 2 T cell receptor beta chains share one sample of origin, sequenced in a study of regulatory T cells in long-lasting Graves disease. Regarding time point: newly diagnosed GD, antithyroid drugs for less than 3 months. PBMCs were the source of the RNA used for TCR sequencing. CDR3 regions were amplified by Arm-PCR using iRepertoire HTBI primers to build TCR beta libraries. TCRdb reprocessed the multiplex PCR reads with MiXCR, giving one entry per CDR3 protein. The data contain 390,000 or so distinct CDR3 sequences, 10% to 15% of them singletons. These same data were also listed under a study on T cells in Graves' hyperthyroidism and ophthalmopathy.

Sequenced here: peripheral blood mononuclear cells (PBMCs), sampled at new diagnosis, from a patient treated with antithyroid drugs. These TCRs come from a woman aged 18-35 years with Graves disease.

Ten or more counts support this clonotype. The chain joins TRBV6-1 to TRBJ2-7, with 9 bases fitting TRBD2. Germline V gene lookup returns CDR1 MNHNS and CDR2 SASEGT. The J segment lost 6 bases and the V segment lost 7 bases, leaving 10 bases of the junction unmatched. This CDR3 contains 14 residues. CDR3 DNA: TGTGCCAGCAACCCGGCGGGAGGGCCCCTCGAGCAGTACTTC. Translation gives CASNPAGGPLEQYF.

This clonotype was counted many times. V usage is TRBV20-1 and J usage is TRBJ2-3, with TRBD2 matching over 12 bases. This CDR3 has 15 residues. Per germline, CDR1 DFQATT and CDR2 SNEGSKA (reference sequence). After removal of 6 bases from V and 0 bases from J, the junction contained 4 bases not matched to a gene. The CDR3 region has the DNA TGCAGTGCGTGGACTAGCGGGGCTAGCACAGATACGCAGTATTTT. It encodes CSAWTSGASTDTQYF.